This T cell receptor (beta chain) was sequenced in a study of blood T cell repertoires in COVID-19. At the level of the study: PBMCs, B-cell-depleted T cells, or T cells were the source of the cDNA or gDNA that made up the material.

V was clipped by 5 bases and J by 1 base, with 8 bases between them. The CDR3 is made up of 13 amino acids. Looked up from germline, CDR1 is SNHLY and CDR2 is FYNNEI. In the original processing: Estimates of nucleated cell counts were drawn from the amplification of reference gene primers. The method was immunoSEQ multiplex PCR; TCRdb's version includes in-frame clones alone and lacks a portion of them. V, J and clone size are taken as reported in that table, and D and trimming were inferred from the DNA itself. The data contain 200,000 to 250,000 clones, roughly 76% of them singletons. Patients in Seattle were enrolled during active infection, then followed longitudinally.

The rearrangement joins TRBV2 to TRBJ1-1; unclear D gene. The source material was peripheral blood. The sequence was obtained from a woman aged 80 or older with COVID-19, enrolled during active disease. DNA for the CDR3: TGTGCCAGCAGTCTCTCTTCGAACACTGAAGCTTTCTTT. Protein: CASSLSSNTEAFF.